The rows below give T cell receptor beta chains drawn from one sample of a study of technical replicates of blood from several donors. Sequencing was performed with immunoSEQ multiplex PCR; in TCRdb, only in-frame clones are kept and a portion is missing. The sample lists around 65,000 clones; around nine tenths were seen once. The sample was PBMCs. The receptors were gathered from a human donor in good health. Some clones in this sample may be carry-over from other donors' samples. Each CDR3 is given with its conserved first and last residue. The D gene is left open where the match is weak. Rows may omit the clone size; those that give it use once, few, many or a size class.

v_gene,j_gene,d_gene,len,abundance,CDR3aa,CDR3nt
TRBV30,TRBJ2-2,.,12,.,CAWSVQTGELFF,TGTGCCTGGAGTGTTCAGACCGGGGAGCTGTTTTTT
TRBV7-8,TRBJ1-1,.,17,.,CASSLVGFSAGRTEAFF,TGTGCCAGCAGCTTAGTGGGTTTCAGTGCAGGGAGGACTGAAGCTTTCTTT
TRBV7-2,TRBJ2-7,TRBD2,14,.,CASSSRSGRDEQYF,TGTGCCAGCAGCTCCCGCTCTGGGAGGGACGAGCAGTACTTC
TRBV4-1,TRBJ2-3,TRBD2,16,.,CASSQDRASGGGTQYF,TGCGCCAGCAGCCAAGATCGGGCTAGCGGGGGTGGTACGCAGTATTTT
TRBV15,TRBJ1-5,.,16,.,CATSRESFYSNQPQHF,TGTGCCACCAGCAGAGAGTCTTTTTATAGCAATCAGCCCCAGCATTTT
TRBV6-1,TRBJ2-7,TRBD1,15,.,CASSPRDRGFEEQYF,TGTGCCAGCAGCCCCAGGGACAGGGGTTTCGAAGAGCAGTACTTC
TRBV25-1,TRBJ1-1,TRBD1,14,once,CASSAQTGITEAFF,TGTGCCAGCAGTGCCCAGACAGGGATCACTGAAGCTTTCTTT
TRBV2,TRBJ1-1,TRBD1,14,once,CASSDDRGRTEAFF,TGTGCCAGCAGTGACGACAGGGGGCGAACTGAAGCTTTCTTT
TRBV5-4,TRBJ2-7,TRBD1,15,.,CASSSSGQGAREQYF,TGTGCCAGCAGCTCTAGCGGACAGGGGGCAAGGGAGCAGTACTTC
TRBV11-3,TRBJ2-1,TRBD2,15,.,CASSPGLAGVNEQFF,TGTGCCAGCAGCCCCGGACTAGCGGGAGTTAATGAGCAGTTCTTC
TRBV5-1,TRBJ2-5,.,10,.,CASPLETQYF,TGCGCCAGCCCTCTGGAGACCCAGTACTTC
TRBV4-3,TRBJ2-7,.,15,.,CASSQEAGATYEQYF,TGCGCCAGCAGCCAAGAGGCGGGGGCCACCTACGAGCAGTACTTC
TRBV19,TRBJ2-1,.,14,.,CASSIAGIGNEQFF,TGTGCCAGTAGTATTGCCGGGATTGGCAATGAGCAGTTCTTC
TRBV4-1,TRBJ2-5,TRBD2,15,.,CASSKGVGGSWTQYF,TGCGCCAGCAGCAAAGGGGTCGGGGGGTCATGGACCCAGTACTTC
TRBV13,TRBJ1-1,.,13,.,CASSLARYTEAFF,TGTGCCAGCAGCTTAGCGAGGTACACTGAAGCTTTCTTT
TRBV7-5,TRBJ2-7,.,14,.,CASSLEGAAAEQYF,TGTGCCAGCAGCTTAGAGGGGGCTGCCGCCGAGCAGTACTTC
TRBV6-1,TRBJ1-1,.,11,.,CASRSRYEAFF,TGTGCCAGCCGGAGCCGGTATGAAGCTTTCTTT
TRBV7-9,TRBJ2-7,.,14,.,CASRSHPVQGEQYF,TGTGCCAGCAGATCACACCCCGTCCAGGGAGAGCAGTACTTC
TRBV5-1,TRBJ2-1,TRBD2,14,.,CASSSAGGYNEQFF,TGCGCCAGCAGCTCGGCGGGGGGTTACAATGAGCAGTTCTTC
TRBV5-1,TRBJ2-1,TRBD2,15,once,CASSSLAGLGNEQFF,TGCGCCAGCAGCTCATTAGCGGGTCTAGGCAATGAGCAGTTCTTC
TRBV12-5,TRBJ2-3,.,17,.,CASGLVLTDRGTDTQYF,TGTGCTAGTGGTTTGGTACTCACGGACAGAGGAACAGATACGCAGTATTTT
TRBV28,TRBJ2-1,TRBD2,16,.,CASSPFGLAGVFEQFF,TGTGCCAGCAGTCCTTTTGGACTAGCGGGAGTCTTTGAGCAGTTCTTC
TRBV9,TRBJ2-3,.,15,once,CASSVTLTETDTQYF,TGTGCCAGCAGCGTTACCCTAACGGAGACAGATACGCAGTATTTT
TRBV9,TRBJ2-5,TRBD2,14,.,CASSPRLAEETQYF,TGTGCCAGCAGCCCTAGGCTAGCGGAAGAGACCCAGTACTTC
TRBV29-1,TRBJ2-7,TRBD1,14,.,CSVLDPDRGYEQYF,TGCAGCGTTCTTGACCCGGACAGGGGCTACGAGCAGTACTTC
TRBV6-6,TRBJ2-1,TRBD2,14,.,CASSSIRTSNEQFF,TGTGCCAGCAGCTCAATCCGGACTAGCAATGAGCAGTTCTTC
TRBV28,TRBJ1-5,.,15,.,CASLNGAGSNQPQHF,TGTGCCAGCCTTAATGGGGCAGGCAGTAATCAGCCCCAGCATTTT